The TCR beta chain under discussion was sequenced for a study of shared clonotypes between healthy human individuals. Samples left unsorted employed roughly 90 million PBMCs for genomic DNA. The germline gives CDR1 SGHDT, CDR2 YYEEEE. CDR3 length: 12 amino acids. Trimming stripped 6 bases from V and 2 bases from J, with 9 bases between. Genomic DNA (from each subset) was split evenly across several immunoSEQ plates. The repertoire was sequenced with immunoSEQ multiplex PCR; TCRdb's copy has only in-frame clones and lacks some. The table shows some 530,000 clones, with 81% occurring only once. The specimen sequenced was PBMCs. This receptor was obtained from a woman aged 40 to 55 in good health. Some clones in this sample may be carry-over from other donors' samples. This chain links TRBV5-6 with TRBJ2-7; D ambiguous. The DNA for the CDR3 is TGTGCCAGCACTCGGCGGACCTACGAGCAGTACTTC. Its translation: CASTRRTYEQYF.